This entry describes one T cell receptor beta chain. Its antigen is not identified. This specimen includes other DNA sequences encoding the same CDR3. The germline gives CDR1 SEHNR, CDR2 FQNEAQ (reference sequence). J was trimmed by 6 bases and V by 5 bases; bases with no gene match: 9. The CDR3 is 16 residues long. Researchers partitioned CD4+ cells into CD45RA+ naive and CD45RA-negative memory subsets. The data derive from a study of shared clonotypes between healthy human individuals. Whole-study findings and limits: Clonotypes that were shared across a few donors made up approximately 5% of naive CD4 clonotypes.

The table came from immunoSEQ multiplex PCR; TCRdb's copy has only in-frame clones and leaves some out. Among about 1.1 million clones listed, around 82% were seen once. This chain uses TRBV7-9 with TRBJ2-2; 10 positions match TRBD1. The source material was memory CD4+ T cells from PBMCs. Noted subset: CD45RA-negative fraction. This TCR derives from a man between 18 and 35 years old in good health. Some clones in this sample may be carry-over from other donors' samples. CDR3 amino acids: CASSRQGAKLSGELFF. For the CDR3, the DNA is TGTGCCAGCAGCCGACAGGGGGCGAAGTTATCCGGGGAGCTGTTTTTT. The whole variable domain, remainder taken from reference TRBV7-9 and TRBJ2-2, is DTGVSQNPRHKITKRGQNVTFRCDPISEHNRLYWYRQTLGQGPEFLTYFQNEAQLEKSRLLSDRFSAERPKGSFSTLEIQRTEQGDSAMYLCASSRQGAKLSGELFFGEGSRLTVL.